These 28 T cell receptor beta chains share one sample of origin, sequenced in a study of cytomegalovirus exposure and HLA in healthy donors. The PCR employed 60 Vbeta primers together with 13 Jbeta primers. TCRdb's copy holds only in-frame clones and misses some; the assay was immunoSEQ multiplex PCR. The sample lists some 150,000 clones, approximately 75% seen once, with 4.2% in the top ten. Sequencing was carried out using PBMCs. The origin of the receptors is a man aged 45-60 years in good health and CMV-seropositive.

The chain links TRBV14 to TRBJ2-1; 13 bases match TRBD2. CDR1 and CDR2 from the germline V gene are SGHDN and FVKESK. V lost 5 bases, J lost 3 bases, and 13 bases stayed unmatched. The length of the CDR3 is 19 residues. The CDR3 spells CASSGRRVRLAGGYNEQFF. CDR3 nucleotide sequence: TGTGCCAGCAGCGGACGCAGGGTCAGACTAGCGGGAGGCTACAATGAGCAGTTCTTC.

The J gene is TRBJ2-5, the V gene TRBV19; 8 bases match TRBD2. CDR3 size: 15 residues. V lost 5 bases to trimming and J lost 2 bases; unmatched junction nucleotides: 7. Germline values: CDR1 LNHDA, CDR2 SQIVND (reference sequence). CDR3 sequence: CASSGTSGGQETQYF. The CDR3 region has the DNA TGTGCCAGTAGTGGTACTAGCGGAGGACAAGAGACCCAGTACTTC. The complete variable domain, with remaining parts taken from reference TRBV19 and TRBJ2-5, reads DGGITQSPKYLFRKEGQNVTLSCEQNLNHDAMYWYRQDPGQGLRLIYYSQIVNDFQKGDIAEGYSVSREKKESFPLTVTSAQKNPTAFYLCASSGTSGGQETQYFGPGTRLLVL.

This rearrangement joins TRBV4-3 to TRBJ2-1; D is perhaps TRBD2 (6 bases). This CDR3 is built from 16 residues. V was cut by 5 bases and J by 3 bases, with 17 bases left in between. Germline CDR1 LGHNA, CDR2 YSLEER. The CDR3 spells CASSEGRRADYNEQFF. The CDR3 DNA sequence: TGCGCCAGCAGCGAAGGGAGGCGAGCCGACTACAATGAGCAGTTCTTC.

The chain recombines TRBV11-3 with TRBJ1-4; tentative D call: TRBD1 (6 bases). The V end lost 0 bases, the J end lost 9 bases, and 14 bases lay between the germline ends. This CDR3 region has 15 residues. CDR1 SGHNT and CDR2 YENEEA come from the germline V gene. CDR3 bases: TGTGCCAGCAGCTTAGACGCGCAGGGGCCCCAAAAACTGTTTTTT. Translating gives CASSLDAQGPQKLFF.

In this sample, this clone turned up a few times. This chain connects TRBV27 to TRBJ2-2, with D perhaps TRBD1 (6 bases). The CDR3 has 16 amino acids. Germline CDR1 and CDR2: MNHEY and SMNVEV (reference sequence). Trimming left V 5 bases short and J 3 bases short, with 16 bases between. The CDR3 nucleotides are TGTGCCAGCAGTCCTTTCCCGGGACAAGACACCGGGGAGCTGTTTTTT. Encoded protein: CASSPFPGQDTGELFF.

The chain carries TRBV19 and TRBJ1-2, with unresolved D. CDR1 is LNHDA, CDR2 SQIVND, per germline (reference sequence). V lost 3 bases to trimming and J lost 5 bases, with 13 bases between them. The CDR3 loop spans 14 amino acids. CDR3 region: CASSMRAESYGYTF. For the CDR3, the DNA is TGTGCCAGTAGTATGAGGGCCGAAAGTTATGGCTACACCTTC.

V and J are TRBV5-5 and TRBJ1-1; D perhaps matches TRBD1 (5 bases). Trimming cost V 10 bases and J 11 bases, with 21 bases left between them. From germline, CDR1 is SGHKS and CDR2 YYEKEE (reference sequence). The CDR3 is 12 residues long. CDR3 bases: TGTGCCTGCGGGACCGCGGCCTCCATGGCTTTCTTT. Translated: CACGTAASMAFF.

This clone occurred many times. The chain employs TRBV6-6 and TRBJ1-1, with D perhaps TRBD1 (6 bases). This CDR3 comprises 15 residues. Germline V lookup: CDR1 MNHNY, CDR2 SVGAGI (reference sequence). V gave up 0 bases and J gave up 10 bases, with 18 bases separating them. The CDR3 loop reads CASSYSTGAQGVAFF. Here the CDR3 DNA reads TGTGCCAGCAGTTACTCGACAGGAGCACAGGGAGTAGCTTTCTTT.

In its sample, this clone was seen once. This chain joins TRBV28 and TRBJ2-3, with 7 bases identical to TRBD1. Looked up from germline, CDR1 is MDHEN and CDR2 is SYDVKM. After removal of 8 bases from V and 0 bases from J, the junction contained 11 bases not matched to a gene. The CDR3 is 16 amino acids. CDR3 region: CASGYRDSHSTDTQYF. CDR3 sequence (DNA): TGTGCCAGCGGGTACCGGGACAGCCATAGCACAGATACGCAGTATTTT.

This clone was observed a handful of times. The chain recombines TRBV2 with TRBJ1-2; D ambiguous. Germline-derived CDR1 and CDR2 are SNHLY and FYNNEI. The V and J ends lost 3 bases and 4 bases respectively, with 9 bases between them. The CDR3 spans 13 residues. CDR3 in amino acids: CASSDEATYGYTF. Written as DNA, the CDR3 is TGTGCCAGCAGTGATGAGGCGACCTATGGCTACACCTTC.

The chain carries TRBV28 and TRBJ2-7, with a possible D match to TRBD2 (6 bases). The V gene's germline CDR1 is MDHEN and CDR2 SYDVKM. The CDR3 consists of 15 residues. Between the trimmed V and J ends, which lost 4 bases and 4 bases, there was a span of 17 bases. The CDR3 loop reads CASSSDGRLQYEQYF. The CDR3 DNA is TGTGCCAGCAGTTCAGACGGGAGACTTCAATACGAGCAGTACTTC. The full variable domain, completed using reference TRBV28 and TRBJ2-7, is DVKVTQSSRYLVKRTGEKVFLECVQDMDHENMFWYRQDPGLGLRLIYFSYDVKMKEKGDIPEGYSVSREKKERFSLILESASTNQTSMYLCASSSDGRLQYEQYFGPGTRLTVT.

The genes are TRBV16 and TRBJ2-7, with TRBD1 matching over 7 bases. Germline CDR1 and CDR2: KGHSY and FQNENV. V lost 4 bases to trimming and J lost 4 bases; unmatched junction nucleotides: 7. This CDR3 is 14 amino acids long. This chain's CDR3 is CASSLSTGKYEQYF. The CDR3 DNA is TGTGCCAGCAGCCTCTCGACAGGGAAATACGAGCAGTACTTC.

V is TRBV5-5 and J is TRBJ2-2; 8 bases are shared with TRBD2. V was pared by 7 bases and J by 4 bases, with 6 bases of the junction left unmatched. Germline CDR1 is SGHKS and CDR2 is YYEKEE (reference sequence). The CDR3 sequence is 14 residues long. The CDR3 spells CASGREVSTGELFF. CDR3 DNA: TGTGCCAGCGGGCGGGAGGTTTCCACCGGGGAGCTGTTTTTT.

This chain uses TRBV5-1 with TRBJ1-3; D may be TRBD1 (5 bases). Trimming shortened V by 2 bases and J by 1 base, and 16 bases separated the two germline ends. The CDR3 sequence is 17 residues long. Per the germline V gene, CDR1 is SGHRS and CDR2 is YFSETQ. The CDR3 loop reads CASSLSSGKSSGNTIYF. The DNA of the CDR3 is TGCGCCAGCAGCTTAAGTTCAGGGAAGTCTTCTGGAAACACCATATATTTT.

The genes are TRBV6-4 and TRBJ2-3; 8 positions match TRBD2. This CDR3 has 16 residues. Trimming took 4 bases from V and 10 from J; bases not matched to a gene: 16. CDR1 MRHNA and CDR2 SNTAGT come from the germline V gene. CDR3 in DNA: TGTGCCAGCAGTGCCACCGGGGGGGGAAGCGGTTTGTCGCAGTATTTT. This codes for CASSATGGGSGLSQYF.

The V and J genes are TRBV9 and TRBJ2-3; TRBD2 aligns across 8 bases. The CDR3 spans 16 residues. Germline CDR1 reads SGDLS; CDR2 reads YYNGEE. V was clipped by 4 bases and J by 5 bases; unmatched bases: 12. The CDR3 spells CASSLLGGGKGDTQYF. In DNA, the CDR3 is TGTGCCAGCAGCCTCCTCGGGGGGGGAAAGGGAGATACGCAGTATTTT.

The rearrangement links TRBV5-5 to TRBJ2-7; possible D gene TRBD1, 5 bases. Trimming pared 4 bases from V and 2 bases from J, leaving 13 bases between. Germline lookup yields CDR1 SGHKS and CDR2 YYEKEE (reference sequence). This CDR3 is 14 amino acids long. CDR3 DNA sequence: TGTGCCAGCAGCCCTGTCCCAGGGACCTACGAGCAGTACTTC. Protein: CASSPVPGTYEQYF.

On this clone: Other nucleotide sequences in the sample specify the same CDR3. This chain uses TRBV18 with TRBJ1-2; 10 positions match TRBD1. The CDR3 runs 15 residues. The J segment lost 8 bases and the V segment lost 4 bases, leaving 10 bases of the junction unmatched. CDR1 and CDR2 from the germline V gene are KGHSH and LQKENI. In nucleotides, the CDR3 is TGTGCCAGCTCACAGTTGGACAGGGGGGGCTACGGCTACACCTTC. It specifies CASSQLDRGGYGYTF.

The J gene is TRBJ2-3, the V gene TRBV5-1; D gene unclear. Trimming stripped 1 base from V and 2 bases from J, with 14 bases between. Germline CDR1 reads SGHRS; CDR2 reads YFSETQ. The CDR3 is 16 amino acids. The CDR3, as DNA: TGCGCCAGCAGCTTGTGGCTCGAGGCGATCACAGATACGCAGTATTTT. It codes for CASSLWLEAITDTQYF.

The chain uses TRBV9 and TRBJ1-2; D possibly corresponds to TRBD1 (6 bases). Germline assignment: CDR1 SGDLS and CDR2 YYNGEE. Trimming took 3 bases from V and 1 from J, leaving 22 bases between them. There are 18 residues in the CDR3. The CDR3 coding sequence is TGTGCCAGCAGCGCCAGGCGTAGAGGGGGATCCTTTAACTATGGCTACACCTTC. As protein: CASSARRRGGSFNYGYTF. Supplemented by reference TRBV9 and TRBJ1-2, the full variable domain reads DSGVTQTPKHLITATGQRVTLRCSPRSGDLSVYWYQQSLDQGLQFLIQYYNGEERAKGNILERFSAQQFPDLHSELNLSSLELGDSALYFCASSARRRGGSFNYGYTFGSGTRLTVV.

The V and J genes are TRBV11-2 and TRBJ2-7; D might be TRBD2 (6 bases). The CDR3 has 13 residues. V shed 5 bases and J shed 2 bases, with 10 bases lying between them. Looked up from germline, CDR1 is SGHAT and CDR2 is FQNNGV. This chain's CDR3 is CASSPGGTYEQYF. CDR3 nucleotides: TGTGCCAGCAGCCCCGGAGGGACCTACGAGCAGTACTTC.

The chain employs TRBV6-5 and TRBJ1-1; D is perhaps TRBD1 (6 bases). The V end lost 5 bases, the J end lost 4 bases, and 14 bases lay between the germline ends. Germline-derived CDR1 and CDR2 are MNHEY and SVGAGI. This CDR3 has 14 amino acids. The CDR3 sequence is CASSTPGQRTEAFF. CDR3 bases: TGTGCCAGCAGTACCCCAGGACAGCGCACTGAAGCTTTCTTT.

The chain is built from TRBV7-9 and TRBJ2-5; D call uncertain. This CDR3 has 13 residues. V lost 3 bases, J lost 2 bases, and 7 bases lay in between. Germline-derived CDR1 and CDR2 are SEHNR and FQNEAQ (reference sequence). The CDR3 protein is CASSLGSQETQYF. The CDR3 DNA is TGTGCCAGCAGCTTGGGCTCGCAAGAGACCCAGTACTTC.

The genes are TRBV2 and TRBJ2-1; 7 positions match TRBD2. Germline CDR1 reads SNHLY; CDR2 reads FYNNEI. The V gene end was trimmed by 5 bases and the J gene end by 12 bases; junction bases not matched to a gene: 4. The CDR3 is 11 residues long. The CDR3 DNA sequence: TGTGCCAGCAGTATAGGGGAGGGGCAGTTCTTC. Protein sequence: CASSIGEGQFF.

This clone has just a few counts. The rearrangement uses TRBV27 and TRBJ1-1; TRBD1 matches at 7 bases. CDR3 length: 13 amino acids. V gave up 9 bases and J gave up 2 bases; unmatched junction bases: 6. Germline CDR1 is MNHEY and CDR2 is SMNVEV (reference sequence). The CDR3, as DNA: TGTGCCAGTCACAGGGGAAGCAACACTGAAGCTTTCTTT. This codes for CASHRGSNTEAFF.

This chain links TRBV10-3 with TRBJ2-1; possible D gene TRBD1, 5 bases. V was cut by 2 bases and J by 9 bases, with 8 bases left in between. In germline, CDR1 is ENHRY, CDR2 SYGVKD. The length of the CDR3 is 12 residues. This CDR3 is CAISEQGGEQFF. Here the CDR3 DNA reads TGTGCCATCAGTGAGCAGGGTGGTGAGCAGTTCTTC.

This chain joins TRBV28 and TRBJ2-7; D is undetermined. V was pared by 4 bases and J by 2 bases, with 3 bases between. Germline V gene sequence: CDR1 MDHEN, CDR2 SYDVKM. CDR3 length: 11 amino acids. The CDR3, as DNA: TGTGCCAGCAGTTCAACCTACGAGCAGTACTTC. Translated: CASSSTYEQYF.

The chain couples TRBV2 to TRBJ2-3; 7 bases align to TRBD2. The germline V gene encodes CDR1 SNHLY and CDR2 FYNNEI. V dropped 6 bases and J dropped 5; count of bases not matched to a gene: 14. This CDR3 comprises 16 residues. DNA of the CDR3: TGTGCCAGCAGCCCCGGGACTACCCGGTTGGGAGATACGCAGTATTTT. It translates to CASSPGTTRLGDTQYF.